This is a list of T cell receptor beta chains from one sample in a study of cytomegalovirus exposure and HLA in healthy donors. TCRdb's table, derived via immunoSEQ multiplex PCR, lists solely in-frame clones and lacks some. The profile shows 80,000 to 100,000 clones, roughly 81% of them singletons. Sample: PBMCs. The source is a man between 35 and 55 years old in good health and CMV-seronegative. The CDR3 runs from the conserved cysteine through the conserved F or W. D genes are given only for firm matches. For some rows the clone size is stated as once, few or many, or as a class when expanded; others skip it.

d_call	v_call	clone_size	j_call	cdr3_aa	cdr3_nt
-	TRBV15	few	TRBJ2-7	CATSRDSASYEQYF	TGTGCCACCAGCAGGGACTCAGCTTCCTACGAGCAGTACTTC
-	TRBV5-4	-	TRBJ2-7	CASSPKDLRYEQYF	TGTGCCAGCAGCCCCAAGGACTTGCGTTACGAGCAGTACTTC
TRBD1	TRBV5-1	-	TRBJ1-4	CASSLNTGTGGIGEKLFF	TGCGCCAGCAGCTTAAATACTGGGACAGGGGGCATCGGCGAAAAACTGTTTTTT
TRBD2	TRBV7-9	-	TRBJ2-1	CASSPGLAGDHEQFF	TGTGCCAGCAGCCCCGGACTAGCGGGGGATCATGAGCAGTTCTTC
-	TRBV5-1	-	TRBJ2-7	CASSLDGTNYEQYF	TGCGCCAGCAGCTTGGATGGGACAAACTACGAGCAGTACTTC
TRBD2	TRBV7-8	-	TRBJ2-5	CASSLDQRGGSAQYF	TGTGCCAGCAGCTTAGATCAGCGGGGGGGGTCGGCCCAGTACTTC
-	TRBV2	-	TRBJ1-2	CASKLPRGGYGYTF	TGTGCCAGCAAACTTCCCAGGGGCGGCTATGGCTACACCTTC
-	TRBV2	-	TRBJ1-1	CASSEGNYAPLPTEAFF	TGTGCCAGCAGTGAAGGGAACTACGCCCCTCTACCCACTGAAGCTTTCTTT
TRBD1	TRBV19	-	TRBJ1-1	CASSIQGADTEAFF	TGTGCCAGTAGTATTCAGGGGGCGGACACTGAAGCTTTCTTT
-	TRBV5-1	-	TRBJ1-5	CASRLDTNQPQHF	TGCGCCAGCAGGCTGGACACCAATCAGCCCCAGCATTTT
TRBD1	TRBV5-6	-	TRBJ1-5	CASSPTGAGQPQHF	TGTGCCAGCAGCCCCACAGGGGCCGGTCAGCCCCAGCATTTT
TRBD2	TRBV7-2	-	TRBJ2-2	CASSRGLGGTGELFF	TGTGCCAGCAGCCGAGGACTAGGTGGGACCGGGGAGCTGTTTTTT
-	TRBV9	once	TRBJ2-6	CASSPQGSGANVLTF	TGTGCCAGCAGCCCACAGGGCTCTGGGGCCAACGTCCTGACTTTC
TRBD1	TRBV6-1	-	TRBJ1-5	CASSALGQVNQPQHF	TGTGCCAGCAGTGCTTTAGGACAGGTAAATCAGCCCCAGCATTTT
TRBD1	TRBV19	-	TRBJ1-2	CASSELGTAVANYGYTF	TGTGCCAGTAGTGAACTGGGGACAGCGGTAGCTAACTATGGCTACACCTTC
-	TRBV6-1	-	TRBJ2-7	CASSEAGADQYF	TGTGCCAGCAGTGAAGCGGGGGCGGACCAGTACTTC
TRBD1	TRBV11-2	-	TRBJ1-1	CASSLGRDRGAGMNTEAFF	TGTGCCAGCAGCCTTGGACGGGACAGGGGCGCGGGGATGAACACTGAAGCTTTCTTT
-	TRBV27	-	TRBJ2-3	CASSLLGQITDTQYF	TGTGCCAGCAGTCTATTAGGACAGATCACAGATACGCAGTATTTT
-	TRBV4-1	-	TRBJ2-5	CASSQAGGREQYF	TGCGCCAGCAGCCAAGCCGGGGGGCGAGAGCAGTACTTC
TRBD1	TRBV5-6	few	TRBJ1-1	CASSLVRAGGTEAFF	TGTGCCAGCAGCTTAGTTCGGGCAGGGGGCACTGAAGCTTTCTTT
-	TRBV7-6	-	TRBJ1-1	CASSSFRLDNTEAFF	TGTGCCAGCAGCTCATTCCGACTTGACAACACTGAAGCTTTCTTT
TRBD1	TRBV27	-	TRBJ1-5	CASSLPSPTGPSNQPQHF	TGTGCCAGCAGTTTACCCTCTCCGACAGGGCCAAGCAATCAGCCCCAGCATTTT
TRBD1	TRBV9	-	TRBJ2-1	CATGTDHNEQFF	TGTGCCACAGGGACAGATCACAATGAGCAGTTCTTC
TRBD1	TRBV6-5	-	TRBJ2-7	CASSYQMGQGVYEQYF	TGTGCCAGCAGTTACCAGATGGGACAGGGGGTTTACGAGCAGTACTTC
TRBD1	TRBV7-9	-	TRBJ1-1	CASSSRTGINTEAFF	TGTGCCAGCAGCTCCCGGACAGGGATCAACACTGAAGCTTTCTTT
TRBD1	TRBV6-1	few	TRBJ2-3	CASRKTGLGDTQYF	TGTGCCAGCAGAAAGACAGGGTTGGGGGATACGCAGTATTTT
-	TRBV5-1	-	TRBJ1-1	CASSLASQANTEAFF	TGCGCCAGCAGCTTGGCCAGCCAGGCGAACACTGAAGCTTTCTTT
-	TRBV5-4	-	TRBJ2-3	CAITTKDSLLTDTQYF	TGTGCCATCACTACCAAGGACAGCTTACTCACAGATACGCAGTATTTT
-	TRBV30	-	TRBJ1-3	CAWSVEGVSGNTIYF	TGTGCCTGGAGTGTAGAGGGCGTCTCTGGAAACACCATATATTTT
-	TRBV6-1	once	TRBJ2-6	CASRDRLGWANVLTF	TGTGCCAGCAGAGACAGGTTGGGGTGGGCCAACGTCCTGACTTTC
TRBD1	TRBV6-1	-	TRBJ1-5	CASTTTGPLGQPQHF	TGTGCCAGCACTACGACAGGGCCGCTGGGCCAGCCCCAGCATTTT
-	TRBV6-5	-	TRBJ1-1	CASRRSLGGWEAFF	TGTGCCAGCAGGCGCAGCCTCGGGGGGTGGGAAGCTTTCTTT
-	TRBV2	-	TRBJ1-5	CASSVGQVYQPQHF	TGTGCCAGCAGTGTGGGCCAGGTCTATCAGCCCCAGCATTTT
-	TRBV6-4	-	TRBJ1-2	CASTRRDYGYTF	TGTGCCAGCACGAGGCGGGACTATGGCTACACCTTC
TRBD2	TRBV28	once	TRBJ2-3	CASYGTSVGTDTQYF	TGTGCCAGCTACGGGACTAGCGTAGGCACAGATACGCAGTATTTT
-	TRBV27	-	TRBJ1-3	CASSIDNSGNTIYF	TGTGCCAGCAGCATTGACAACTCTGGAAACACCATATATTTT
TRBD1	TRBV5-8	-	TRBJ1-3	CASQGFEGALSSGNTIYF	TGTGCCAGCCAGGGCTTTGAGGGGGCGTTAAGCTCTGGAAACACCATATATTTT
TRBD1	TRBV7-8	-	TRBJ1-2	CASSLNGDSYGYTF	TGTGCCAGCAGCTTAAATGGGGACAGCTATGGCTACACCTTC
TRBD1	TRBV7-6	-	TRBJ1-1	CASSGQTGAGEAFF	TGTGCCAGCAGCGGACAAACAGGGGCCGGTGAAGCTTTCTTT